This T cell receptor (beta chain) was retrieved from a study of vaccination effects on CD4 cells after COVID-19. Study context: Two doses of either BNT162b2 or mRNA-1273 were given to each participant.

It was after 10 days of culture that CD4+ T cells were isolated. Cultures had half their medium replaced with IL-2 medium on days 3 and 7. Only a few counts were recorded for this clone. No antigen is known for it. The CDR3 is 14 residues long. Trimming pared 1 base from V and 0 bases from J, leaving 6 bases between. Germline assignment: CDR1 SGHRS and CDR2 YFSETQ. Profiled with immunoSEQ multiplex PCR; TCRdb holds only in-frame clones, not every one. The table lists some 39,000 clones, about 81% of them singletons. The TCR was taken from a human donor who received a COVID-19 vaccine. The gene calls are TRBV5-1 and TRBJ2-3; tentatively, D is TRBD1 (6 bases). Material: CD4+ T cells from PBMCs cultured without peptide, obtained before COVID-19 vaccination. The CDR3 sequence is CASSLQGSTDTQYF. CDR3 nucleotide sequence: TGCGCCAGCAGCTTGCAGGGGAGCACAGATACGCAGTATTTT.